This is a list of T cell receptor beta chains from one sample in a study of CD8+ T cells in alopecia areata. Profiled with immunoSEQ multiplex PCR; TCRdb holds only in-frame clones, not every one. The sample lists around 7,400 clones; about 66% were seen once. Sequences were derived from skin, sampled at week 0. These receptors were obtained from a human donor with alopecia areata. The CDR3 runs from the conserved cysteine through the conserved F or W. The D gene is left open where the match is weak. Expanded clones are given a class, and other clones once, few, many or no size at all.

TRBV5-1,NA,TRBJ2-3,NA,TGCGCCAGCAGCTTGGGGGCAGGATCAGATACGCAGTATTTT,CASSLGAGSDTQYF
TRBV10-3,TRBD1,TRBJ2-1,NA,TGTGCCATCAGTGAGTCGGACAGGGGCAATGAGCAGTTCTTC,CAISESDRGNEQFF
TRBV7-6,TRBD1,TRBJ1-2,NA,TGTGCCAGCAGCTTCAGGACAGGGGCTTTTTACACCTTC,CASSFRTGAFYTF
TRBV27,TRBD1,TRBJ2-5,NA,TGTGCCAGCGGTGTTTTAGGGGGACAGGGTATAGAGACCCAGTACTTC,CASGVLGGQGIETQYF
TRBV6-5,NA,TRBJ1-1,NA,TGTGCCAGCAGGACCCTTACGGGGGTCAGCACTGAAGCTTTCTTT,CASRTLTGVSTEAFF
TRBV18,NA,TRBJ2-5,NA,TGTGCCAGCTCAGCCACTACAGGGATGAGGGGCCTGCAGACCCAGTACTTC,CASSATTGMRGLQTQYF
TRBV7-3,TRBD1,TRBJ1-2,NA,TGTGCCAGCAGTAGAGGGACAGACTATGGCTACACCTTC,CASSRGTDYGYTF
TRBV7-2,NA,TRBJ1-1,NA,TGTGCCAGCAGCTTCAGCGGGGGAAACACTGAAGCTTTCTTT,CASSFSGGNTEAFF
TRBV5-1,NA,TRBJ2-2,NA,TGCGCCAGCAGCTTACGGAGGGACCACACCGGGGAGCTGTTTTTT,CASSLRRDHTGELFF
TRBV10-3,NA,TRBJ1-1,NA,TGTGCCATCAGTGCACTCTTGAACACTGAAGCTTTCTTT,CAISALLNTEAFF
TRBV11-1,TRBD2,TRBJ2-1,NA,TGTGCCAGCAGCCTCGATAGCGGGGAGGCTCGCGAGCAGTTCTTC,CASSLDSGEAREQFF
TRBV7-3,NA,TRBJ2-3,NA,TGTGCCAGCAGCTTATCCCCGGGGCGGGATACGCAGTATTTT,CASSLSPGRDTQYF
TRBV25-1,NA,TRBJ2-5,NA,TGTGCCAGCAGTGATGTAGGGTACCAAGAGACCCAGTACTTC,CASSDVGYQETQYF
TRBV7-9,TRBD1,TRBJ2-4,NA,TGTGCCAGCAGCTTAGCGAGGACAGGGGAGAGGCACTTC,CASSLARTGERHF
TRBV11-2,NA,TRBJ2-5,NA,TGTGCCAGCAGCTTCGGGGAGACCCAGTACTTC,CASSFGETQYF
TRBV6-6,NA,TRBJ1-5,NA,TGTGCCAGCAGTTACTTCGCTGGGAGAGATCAGCCCCAGCATTTT,CASSYFAGRDQPQHF
TRBV4-1,NA,TRBJ1-1,once,TGCGCCAGCAGCCACCTCAGACGAGGGGAAGCTTTCTTT,CASSHLRRGEAFF
TRBV5-6,NA,TRBJ1-6,NA,TGTGCCAGCAGCTGGACTACAGGTTCGACCCTCCACTTT,CASSWTTGSTLHF
TRBV10-1,NA,TRBJ2-3,NA,TGCGCCAGCAGTGAGTCGTCGGCGAGGCATACGCAGTATTTT,CASSESSARHTQYF
TRBV5-4,NA,TRBJ1-1,NA,TGTGCCAGCAGCTTGGGGGGCAGGGAAGCTTTCTTT,CASSLGGREAFF
TRBV6-6,TRBD2,TRBJ2-1,NA,TGTGCCAGCAGTTACTCCCGGCGGGGGGGCTTCGATGAGCAGTTCTTC,CASSYSRRGGFDEQFF
TRBV19,NA,TRBJ1-3,NA,TGTGCCAGTAGTATATTTTCGGTAGTCGGAACGAAACCTTCTGGAAACACCATATATTTT,CASSIFSVVGTKPSGNTIYF
TRBV18,NA,TRBJ1-4,NA,TGTGCCAGCTCACCGATTACTAATGAAAAACTGTTTTTT,CASSPITNEKLFF
TRBV10-2,NA,TRBJ1-3,NA,TGCGCCAGCAGGGAGGGGGGTCCCGGCAGCTCTGGAAACACCATATATTTT,CASREGGPGSSGNTIYF